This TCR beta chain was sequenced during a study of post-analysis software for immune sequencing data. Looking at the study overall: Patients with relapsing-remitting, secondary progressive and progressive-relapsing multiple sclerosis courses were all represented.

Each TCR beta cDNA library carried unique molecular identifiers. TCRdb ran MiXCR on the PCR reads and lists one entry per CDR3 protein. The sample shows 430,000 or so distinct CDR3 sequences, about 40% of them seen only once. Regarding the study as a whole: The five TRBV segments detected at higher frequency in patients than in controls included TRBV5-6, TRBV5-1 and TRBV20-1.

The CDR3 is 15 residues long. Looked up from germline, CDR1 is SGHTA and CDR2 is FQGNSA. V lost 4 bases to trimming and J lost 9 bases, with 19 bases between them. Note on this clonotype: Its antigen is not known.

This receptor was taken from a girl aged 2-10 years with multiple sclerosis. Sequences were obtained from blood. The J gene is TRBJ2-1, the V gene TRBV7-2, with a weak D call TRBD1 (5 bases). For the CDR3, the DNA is TGTGCCAGCAGCTACACCGAGAAGGGGTATCTTGAGCAGTTCTTC. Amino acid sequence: CASSYTEKGYLEQFF.